A single sample is the source of the 2 T cell receptor beta chains below, sequenced in a study of cytomegalovirus exposure and HLA in healthy donors. The PCR contained 60 Vbeta and 13 Jbeta primers. Profiled with immunoSEQ multiplex PCR; TCRdb holds only in-frame clones, not every one. The data contain 100,000 to 150,000 clones, 80% of them singletons. Sequenced: PBMCs. These receptors all come from a man younger than 45 in good health and CMV-seropositive.

V gene TRBV6-5 combines with J gene TRBJ1-5, with TRBD1 as a possible D gene (5 bases). The CDR3 totals 14 residues. Trimming stripped 6 bases from V and 2 bases from J, with 11 bases between. Germline assignment: CDR1 MNHEY and CDR2 SVGAGI. CDR3 region: CASSPGRGNQPQHF. CDR3 bases: TGTGCCAGCAGCCCCGGCAGGGGCAATCAGCCCCAGCATTTT.

The chain employs TRBV28 and TRBJ2-7; D may be TRBD2 (6 bases). V was clipped by 5 bases and J by 0 bases, with 20 bases between them. From germline, CDR1 is MDHEN and CDR2 SYDVKM. The CDR3 has 17 residues. CDR3 protein: CASSPRGLLRSSYEQYF. CDR3 in DNA: TGTGCCAGCAGTCCCCGGGGACTGTTAAGGAGCTCCTACGAGCAGTACTTC.